The 29 T cell receptor beta chains given below trace back to one sample, sequenced in a study of tumor and adjacent non-tumor tissue in lung cancer. The library came from three nested PCR rounds adapted from ARM-PCR protocols. Via MiXCR, TCRdb re-called the multiplex PCR reads, giving one row per CDR3 protein. The sample contains fewer than 120,000 distinct CDR3 sequences, about 87% of which appear only once. No cell sorting was done before RNA was extracted from the tissue. Sequences were obtained from lung tumor tissue. The receptors were gathered from a man aged 65 to 85 with non-small cell lung cancer.

This clonotype came up many times. This may come from a read error, since a much larger clone is one base off. The gene calls are TRBV12-3 or TRBV12-4 and TRBJ1-2; the match to TRBD1 covers 8 bases. CDR3 length: 13 residues. The DNA for the CDR3 is TGTGTCAGCAGTATCGGGACAGGCTATGGCTACACCTTC. Its protein product is CVSSIGTGYGYTF.

This clonotype was counted only a few times. One end of the junction is discordant with germline, which a read error may explain. The rearrangement joins TRBV11-2 to TRBJ2-1; the D gene is possibly TRBD1 (6 bases). CDR3 size: 14 residues. CDR1 is SGHAT and CDR2 is FQNNGV in the germline V gene. The CDR3 spells CASSLAGQYNEQFF. The CDR3 DNA follows: TGTGCCAGCAGCTTAGCTGGACAGTACAATGAACAGTTCTTC.

About this clonotype itself: The CDR3 ends on some other residue instead of the conserved phenylalanine or tryptophan, so this is likely a read error. The chain is built from TRBV10-3 and TRBJ2-3; no definite D call. This CDR3 region has 13 residues. CDR1 ENHRY and CDR2 SYGVKD come from the germline V gene. V shed 5 bases and J shed 2 bases, with 8 bases lying between them. Here the CDR3 reads CAISTRDTDTQYL. The CDR3 nucleotides are TGTGCCATCAGTACAAGGGACACAGATACGCAGTATCTT.

On this clonotype: One end of the junction fails to match germline, which may point to a read error. The chain joins TRBV25-1 to TRBJ1-2; a weak D match, TRBD1 (5 bases). There are 18 residues in the CDR3. Germline CDR1 reads MGHDK; CDR2 reads SYGVNS. Here the CDR3 reads CASSEKVEGSRGFYGHTF. For the CDR3, the DNA is TGTGCCAGCAGTGAAAAGGTGGAGGGGTCAAGGGGATTCTATGGCCACACATTC.

Turning to this clonotype: Its ends do not fully match the called genes, so a read error is possible. The chain uses TRBV4-1 and TRBJ1-4; D uncertain. The CDR3 is 16 amino acids. CDR1 and CDR2 from the germline V gene are MGHRA and YSYEKL. The CDR3 DNA reads TGCGCCAGCAGCCATTACTCTGGGTTAACTAATGAAAAACTGGTTTTT. Translation gives CASSHYSGLTNEKLVF.

As concerns this clonotype: A read error may account for a junction end that differs from germline. This chain links TRBV7-8 with TRBJ2-5; D may be TRBD1 or TRBD2 (5 bases each). CDR1 and CDR2 (germline): SGHVS, FQNEAQ. The CDR3 runs 14 residues. The CDR3 sequence is CASSSGSGPESQYF. CDR3 bases: TGTGCCAGCAGCTCAGGATCGGGGCCGGAGAGCCAGTACTTC.

This clonotype is a singleton in its sample. The CDR3 coding sequence is TGTGCCAGCTTCGGAGAAAACAGGGGTGAAGGCTACACCTTC. Encoded protein: CASFGENRGEGYTF. This chain uses TRBV5-4 with TRBJ1-2; 7 positions agree with TRBD1. The CDR3 is 14 residues long. Losses at the gene ends were 7 bases for V and 8 bases for J; bases not matched to a gene: 14. Germline V CDR1 and CDR2: SGHNT, YYREEE (reference sequence). Complete variable domain (other parts from reference TRBV5-4 and TRBJ1-2): ETGVTQSPTHLIKTRGQQVTLRCSSQSGHNTVSWYQQALGQGPQFIFQYYREEENGRGNFPPRFSGLQFPNYSSELNVNALELDDSALYLCASFGENRGEGYTFGSGTRLTVV.

The chain combines TRBV24-1 with TRBJ2-1; 7 positions agree with TRBD1. CDR3 length equals 16 residues. Germline loops: CDR1 KGHDR, CDR2 SFDVKD. J gave up 11 bases and V 7 bases, and 19 bases lay outside the gene matches. The CDR3 coding sequence is TGTGCCACCAGCCCACGACCGGGACAGACCTATAATAAGCAGTTCTTC. This codes for CATSPRPGQTYNKQFF.

The chain uses TRBV6-2 or TRBV6-3 and TRBJ2-7; 7 bases line up with TRBD2. Losses at the gene ends were 7 bases for V and 3 bases for J; bases not matched to a gene: 15. Germline lookup yields CDR1 MNHEY and CDR2 SVGEGT. This CDR3 contains 16 residues. The CDR3 nucleotides are TGTGCCAGCACGGACGAGGGTGGCGGGAGACACTACGAGCAGTACTTC. It is translated as CASTDEGGGRHYEQYF.

Turning to this clonotype: One end of the junction does not line up with germline, which may come from a read error. The chain is built from TRBV12-3 or TRBV12-4 and TRBJ2-1; D may match TRBD1 or TRBD2 (6 bases each). The CDR3 is 15 residues long. The CDR3 protein is CASGRVGGNYNGQFF. The CDR3 nucleotides read TGTGCCAGCGGACGAGTCGGGGGCAATTACAATGGGCAGTTCTTC.

Note on this clonotype: No conserved phenylalanine or tryptophan is present at the end of the CDR3, so a read error is the likely explanation. J is TRBJ1-5 and V is TRBV28, with TRBD1 as a possible D gene (6 bases). The CDR3 extends over 15 amino acids. V lost 6 bases, J lost 3 bases, and 15 bases lay in between. From germline, CDR1 is MDHEN and CDR2 SYDVKM. CDR3 loop: CASRAGTRNNQPQHY. The CDR3 bases are TGTGCCAGCAGGGCCGGGACAAGAAACAATCAGCCCCAGCATTAT.

With respect to this clonotype: Compared with germline, one end of the junction differs, possibly owing to a read error. This chain joins TRBV29-1 and TRBJ2-5, with D hard to call. This CDR3 has 16 amino acids. Per the germline V gene, CDR1 is SQVTM and CDR2 is ANQGSEA. As DNA, the CDR3 is TGCAGCGCCACGCCCTGCCTCCAGGCAGGTCAAGAAACCCAGTACTTC. Translated: CSATPCLQAGQETQYF.

Points on this clonotype: A much more abundant neighbour one base away suggests this may be a read error. V is TRBV6-2 or TRBV6-3 and J is TRBJ1-6; D remains unclear. Deletions cut 5 bases from V and 9 bases from J, with 17 bases between. The CDR3 consists of 15 residues. Germline V CDR1 and CDR2: MNHEY, SVGEGT. CDR3 coding DNA: TGTGCCAGCAGTCAACTCGAGTCAGCCTGTTCACCCCTCCACTTT. It translates to CASSQLESACSPLHF.

This clonotype showed up just once. The chain employs TRBV6-1 and TRBJ2-1, with D perhaps matching TRBD2 (7 bases). Per the germline V gene, CDR1 is MNHNS and CDR2 is SASEGT. V was shortened by 7 bases and J by 6 bases, with 22 bases between the two germline ends. The CDR3 is made up of 16 amino acids. For the CDR3, the DNA is TGTGCCAGCATCCTAGGGGGGGGCACCAGGTCCAATGAGCAGTTCTTC. This sequence encodes CASILGGGTRSNEQFF.

A note on this clonotype: A read error may account for a junction end that differs from germline. The rearrangement uses TRBV11-2 and TRBJ2-2; 7 bases line up with TRBD2. The germline CDR1 and CDR2 sequences are SGHAT and FQNNGV. This CDR3 is built from 15 residues. Here the CDR3 DNA reads TGTGCCAGTAACTGGGGGGGGGGACCCACCGGGGAACTGTTTTTT. Translation: CASNWGGGPTGELFF.

V is TRBV12-5 and J is TRBJ1-5; TRBD1 is a possible D gene (6 bases). V lost 7 bases to trimming and J lost 16 bases, with 23 bases between them. The CDR3 covers 13 residues. Germline assignment: CDR1 LGHNT and CDR2 FRNRAP. As DNA, the CDR3 is TGTGCTAGTGCCCCAGACAGGAATCAGCACCAACATTTT. Its protein is CASAPDRNQHQHF.

With respect to this clonotype: This could be a read error, since a much larger clone is one nucleotide away. V usage is TRBV9 and J usage is TRBJ1-2, with 9 bases lining up with TRBD1. There are 13 residues in the CDR3. V lost 4 bases and J lost 5; bases outside the gene matches: 3. Germline assignment: CDR1 SGDLS and CDR2 YYNGEE. CDR3 region: CASSTGTGYGYTF. The CDR3 nucleotides are TGTGCCAGCAGCACCGGGACAGGGTATGGCTACACCTTC. Supplemented by reference TRBV9 and TRBJ1-2, the full variable domain reads DSGVTQTPKHLITATGQRVTLRCSPRSGDLSVYWYQQSLDQGLQFLIQYYNGEERAKGNILERFSAQQFPDLHSELNLSSLELGDSALYFCASSTGTGYGYTFGSGTRLTVV.

The chain employs TRBV6-5 and TRBJ1-1, with unresolved D. The CDR3 has 19 amino acids. CDR1 and CDR2 (germline): MNHEY, SVGAGI. V was shortened by 1 base and J by 1 base, with 22 bases between the two germline ends. CDR3 residues: CASSYYSRVPSSGNTEAFF. In DNA, the CDR3 is TGTGCCAGCAGTTACTACTCGAGGGTACCCTCTTCCGGGAACACTGAAGCTTTCTTT.

A remark on this clonotype: Because it lacks the conserved phenylalanine or tryptophan at the end, this CDR3 is likely a read error. This chain connects TRBV4-1 to TRBJ1-5; D might be TRBD1 (5 bases). The V end was cut by 8 bases, the J end by 0 bases, with 20 bases between. The CDR3 has 17 residues. Germline CDR1 reads MGHRA; CDR2 reads YSYEKL. The CDR3: CASAKHLTGDSNQPQHS. Written as DNA, the CDR3 is TGCGCCAGCGCCAAGCATCTGACGGGGGATAGCAATCAGCCCCAGCATTCT.

To note about this clonotype: This likely comes from a read error, as the CDR3 has no conserved phenylalanine or tryptophan at its end. The V gene is TRBV4-1, the J gene TRBJ2-5, with D uncertain. The length of the CDR3 is 14 residues. The germline CDR1 and CDR2 sequences are MGHRA and YSYEKL. The CDR3 spells CANSQYQLQEIQYL. The CDR3 region has the DNA TGCGCCAACAGCCAGTACCAGCTCCAAGAGATCCAGTACTTG.

Points on this clonotype: A read error may account for a junction end that differs from germline. J is TRBJ2-7 and V is TRBV5-6; 8 bases are a match to TRBD1. Germline V lookup: CDR1 SGHDT, CDR2 YYEEEE. CDR3 length equals 16 residues. In nucleotides, the CDR3 is TGTGCCAGCAGATCTAACAGGGGGAACTTTAGGTACGAGGAGTACTTC. Its translation is CASRSNRGNFRYEEYF.

As concerns this clonotype: A read error may produce the germline difference seen at one junction end. This chain links TRBV6-5 with TRBJ2-5, with D perhaps TRBD2 (5 bases). The CDR3 is made up of 15 amino acids. The germline V gene has CDR1 MNHEY and CDR2 SVGAGI. CDR3 in amino acids: CACSYIGPGIGTQYF. For the CDR3, the DNA is TGTGCCTGCAGTTATATTGGTCCGGGAATAGGGACCCAGTACTTC.

This clonotype came up a few times. Without the conserved terminal phenylalanine or tryptophan, this CDR3 likely stems from a read error. Because the CDR3's place on the DNA is in doubt, the DNA is left out and the CDR3 is given as listed by TCRdb. This chain connects TRBV5-4 to TRBJ2-7; the table gives TRBD1 as D, unverified against the DNA. CDR1 SGHNT and CDR2 YYREEE come from the germline V gene (reference sequence). The CDR3 sequence runs 14 residues, both termini included. The CDR3 sequence: CASSLAGQAYEQYL.

On this clonotype: One junction end disagrees with the germline gene, perhaps due to a read error. Here the CDR3 DNA reads TGCAACGTTGAATTCTGTTGGACTAGCGGGGGGAAAAAAGAGACCCAGTACTTC. This codes for CNVEFCWTSGGKKETQYF. The chain couples TRBV29-1 to TRBJ2-5, with 14 bases lining up with TRBD2. CDR1 SQVTM and CDR2 ANQGSEA come from the germline V gene. The CDR3 runs 18 residues.

The chain is built from TRBV20-1 and TRBJ2-7; tentative D call: TRBD2 (5 bases). The CDR3 is 15 amino acids. Germline V CDR1 and CDR2: DFQATT, SNEGSKA (reference sequence). Trimming took 1 base from V and 0 from J, leaving 13 bases between them. CDR3 sequence: CSARVSLASSYEQYF. For the CDR3, the DNA is TGCAGTGCTAGAGTCAGTCTAGCTTCCTCCTACGAGCAGTACTTC.

At least ten counts were recorded for this clonotype. This rearrangement joins TRBV14 to TRBJ2-1, with a weak D call TRBD2 (6 bases). Per the germline V gene, CDR1 is SGHDN and CDR2 is FVKESK. CDR3 length equals 13 residues. V dropped 7 bases and J dropped 7 bases, with 14 bases sitting between them. The CDR3 protein is CASKQARGNEQFF. In DNA form, the CDR3 reads TGTGCCAGCAAACAAGCCCGGGGGAATGAGCAGTTCTTC.

This clonotype was seen just once. Relative to the germline gene, one junction end is altered; a read error may explain this. The chain uses TRBV4-3 and TRBJ2-7, with D possibly TRBD2 on 6 matching bases. The CDR3 runs to 21 residues. Looked up from germline, CDR1 is LGHNA and CDR2 is YSLEER. For the CDR3, the DNA is TGTGCCAGCAGCCAAGCCCGTAACTCAAAAGGACCAGAGGGAGGCTCCTACGAGCAGTACTTC. Its translation is CASSQARNSKGPEGGSYEQYF.

Concerning this clonotype itself: The junction differs from germline at one of its ends, possibly a read error. This sequence joins TRBV4-2 and TRBJ2-3, with TRBD2 matching 8 bases. The CDR3 has 15 residues. Looked up from germline, CDR1 is LGHNA and CDR2 is YNFKEQ. The CDR3 here is CASSKEREGRGTQYF. CDR3 nucleotides: TGTGCCAGCAGCAAAGAACGGGAGGGCCGTGGTACGCAGTATTTT.

This sequence joins TRBV4-2 and TRBJ2-7; D not resolved. Trimming took off 3 bases at V and 3 bases at J, with 12 bases between the two ends. This CDR3 is 14 amino acids long. The germline V gene encodes CDR1 LGHNA and CDR2 YNFKEQ. The CDR3: CASSHNYVGYEQYF. The CDR3 DNA is TGTGCCAGCAGCCATAATTATGTAGGCTACGAGCAGTACTTC.